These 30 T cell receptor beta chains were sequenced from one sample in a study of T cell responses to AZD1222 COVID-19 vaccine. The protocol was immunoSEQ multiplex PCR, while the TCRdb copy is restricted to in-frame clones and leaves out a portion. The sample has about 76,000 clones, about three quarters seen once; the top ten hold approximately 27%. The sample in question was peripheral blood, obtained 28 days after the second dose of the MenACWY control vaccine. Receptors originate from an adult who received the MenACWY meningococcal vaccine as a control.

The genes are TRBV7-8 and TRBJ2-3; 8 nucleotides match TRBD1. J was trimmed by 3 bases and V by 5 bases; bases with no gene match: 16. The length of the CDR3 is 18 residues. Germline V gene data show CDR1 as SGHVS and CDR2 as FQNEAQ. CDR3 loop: CASSRRRGPERNTDTQYF. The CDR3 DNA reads TGTGCCAGCAGCCGCCGCAGGGGGCCTGAACGGAATACAGATACGCAGTATTTT.

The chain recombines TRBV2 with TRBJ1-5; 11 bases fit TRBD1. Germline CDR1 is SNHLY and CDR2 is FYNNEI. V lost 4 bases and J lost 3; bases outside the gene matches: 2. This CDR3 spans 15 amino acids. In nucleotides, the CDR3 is TGTGCCAGCAGTGGGACAGGGGGCTCCAATCAGCCCCAGCATTTT. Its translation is CASSGTGGSNQPQHF.

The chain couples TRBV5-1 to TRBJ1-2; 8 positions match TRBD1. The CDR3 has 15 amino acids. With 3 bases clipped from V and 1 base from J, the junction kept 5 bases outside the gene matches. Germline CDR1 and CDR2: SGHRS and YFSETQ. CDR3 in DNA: TGCGCCAGCAGCTCCCGACAGGGGAGTAACTATGGCTACACCTTC. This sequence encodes CASSSRQGSNYGYTF.

CDR3 in DNA: TGCGCCAGCAGCGCTTCGGACAGCTACGAGCAGTACTTC. Translation: CASSASDSYEQYF. The chain uses TRBV5-1 and TRBJ2-7; perhaps TRBD1 as D (6 bases). Germline V gives CDR1 SGHRS, CDR2 YFSETQ. The CDR3 length is 13 residues. V was shortened by 4 bases and J by 3 bases, with 11 bases between the two germline ends. The whole variable domain, filled in from reference TRBV5-1 and TRBJ2-7, reads KAGVTQTPRYLIKTRGQQVTLSCSPISGHRSVSWYQQTPGQGLQFLFEYFSETQRNKGNFPGRFSGRQFSNSRSEMNVSTLELGDSALYLCASSASDSYEQYFGPGTRLTVT.

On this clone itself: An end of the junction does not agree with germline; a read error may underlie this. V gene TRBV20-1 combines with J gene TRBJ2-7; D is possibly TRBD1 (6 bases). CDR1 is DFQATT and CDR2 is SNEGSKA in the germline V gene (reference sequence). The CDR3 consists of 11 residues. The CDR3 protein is CSARNVQGGGF. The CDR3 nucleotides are TGCAGTGCTAGGAACGTACAGGGTGGGGGATTC.

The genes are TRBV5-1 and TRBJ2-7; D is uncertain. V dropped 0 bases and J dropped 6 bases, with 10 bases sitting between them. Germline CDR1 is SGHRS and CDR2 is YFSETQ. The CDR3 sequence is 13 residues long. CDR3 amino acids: CASSLEAYAEQYF. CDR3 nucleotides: TGCGCCAGCAGCTTGGAGGCCTACGCCGAGCAGTACTTC.

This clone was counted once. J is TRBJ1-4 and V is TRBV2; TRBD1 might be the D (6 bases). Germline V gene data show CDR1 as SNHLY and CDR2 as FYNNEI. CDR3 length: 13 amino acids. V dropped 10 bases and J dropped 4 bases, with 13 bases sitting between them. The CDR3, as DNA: TGTGCCAACACGGACAGAAATAATGAAAAACTGTTTTTT. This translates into CANTDRNNEKLFF. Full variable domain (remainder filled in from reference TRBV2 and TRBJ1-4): EPEVTQTPSHQVTQMGQEVILRCVPISNHLYFYWYRQILGQKVEFLVSFYNNEISEKSEIFDDQFSVERPDGSNFTLKIRSTKLEDSAMYFCANTDRNNEKLFFGSGTQLSVL.

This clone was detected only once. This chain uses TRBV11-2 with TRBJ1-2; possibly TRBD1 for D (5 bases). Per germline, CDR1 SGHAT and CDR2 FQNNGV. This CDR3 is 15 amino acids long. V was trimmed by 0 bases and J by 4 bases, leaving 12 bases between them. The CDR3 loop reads CASSLDGGVSYGYTF. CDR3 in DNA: TGTGCCAGCAGCTTAGATGGGGGGGTTTCCTATGGCTACACCTTC.

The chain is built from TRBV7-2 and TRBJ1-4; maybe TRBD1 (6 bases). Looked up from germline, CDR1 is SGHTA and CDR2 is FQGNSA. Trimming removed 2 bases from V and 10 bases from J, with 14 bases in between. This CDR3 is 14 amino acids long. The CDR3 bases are TGTGCCAGCAGCTTAAGGACAGCCGAGGGAAAACTGTTTTTT. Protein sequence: CASSLRTAEGKLFF.

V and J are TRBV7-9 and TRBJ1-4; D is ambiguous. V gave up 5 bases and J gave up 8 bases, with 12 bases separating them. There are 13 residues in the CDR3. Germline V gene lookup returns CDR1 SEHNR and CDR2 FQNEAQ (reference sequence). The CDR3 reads CASSQLRGEKLFF. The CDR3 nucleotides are TGTGCCAGCAGCCAGCTCCGGGGAGAAAAACTGTTTTTT.

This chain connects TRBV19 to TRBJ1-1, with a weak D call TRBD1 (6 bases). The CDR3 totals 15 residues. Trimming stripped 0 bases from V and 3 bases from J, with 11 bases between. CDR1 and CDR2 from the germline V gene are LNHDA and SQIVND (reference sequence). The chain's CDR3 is CASSIEGHQYTEAFF. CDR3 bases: TGTGCCAGTAGTATAGAGGGACACCAATACACTGAAGCTTTCTTT.

DNA for the CDR3: TGTGCCAGCAGTGCCGGGACAGGGGGCTCCGGCTCCTACGAGCAGTACTTC. It is translated as CASSAGTGGSGSYEQYF. V and J are TRBV3-1 (or the pseudogene TRBV3-2) and TRBJ2-7; 12 bases line up with TRBD1. The CDR3 covers 17 residues. Germline CDR1 reads LGHDT; CDR2 reads YNNKEL (reference sequence). V was pared by 6 bases and J by 0 bases, with 9 bases of the junction left unmatched.

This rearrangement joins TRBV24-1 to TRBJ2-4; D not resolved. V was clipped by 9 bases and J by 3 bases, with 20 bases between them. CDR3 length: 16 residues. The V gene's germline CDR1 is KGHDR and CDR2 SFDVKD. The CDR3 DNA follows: TGTGCCACCCCTTCCGTTGTAAAGTTGCTCAAAAACATTCAGTACTTC. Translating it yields CATPSVVKLLKNIQYF.

In DNA, the CDR3 is TGTGCCAGCAGTTTCCTTGGTAGTTTTGAAGCTTTCTTT. Encoded protein: CASSFLGSFEAFF. The chain joins TRBV28 to TRBJ1-1; D is unclear. In germline, CDR1 is MDHEN, CDR2 SYDVKM. This CDR3 has 13 amino acids. V lost 3 bases, J lost 7 bases, and 12 bases lay in between. Together with reference TRBV28 and TRBJ1-1, the CDR3 gives the full variable domain: DVKVTQSSRYLVKRTGEKVFLECVQDMDHENMFWYRQDPGLGLRLIYFSYDVKMKEKGDIPEGYSVSREKKERFSLILESASTNQTSMYLCASSFLGSFEAFFGQGTRLTVV.

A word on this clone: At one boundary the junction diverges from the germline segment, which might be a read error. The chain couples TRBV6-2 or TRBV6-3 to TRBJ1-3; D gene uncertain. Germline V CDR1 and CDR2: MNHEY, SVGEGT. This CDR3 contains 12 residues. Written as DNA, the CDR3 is TGTGCCAGCAGTAACTCTGGAAACACCATATATTTT. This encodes CASSNSGNTIYF.

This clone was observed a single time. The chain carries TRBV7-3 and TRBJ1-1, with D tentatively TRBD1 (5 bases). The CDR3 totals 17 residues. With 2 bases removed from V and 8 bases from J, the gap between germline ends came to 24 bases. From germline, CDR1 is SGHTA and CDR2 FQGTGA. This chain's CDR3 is CASSLAGKERMGVEAFF. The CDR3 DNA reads TGTGCCAGCAGCTTAGCAGGGAAGGAGAGGATGGGTGTCGAAGCTTTCTTT.

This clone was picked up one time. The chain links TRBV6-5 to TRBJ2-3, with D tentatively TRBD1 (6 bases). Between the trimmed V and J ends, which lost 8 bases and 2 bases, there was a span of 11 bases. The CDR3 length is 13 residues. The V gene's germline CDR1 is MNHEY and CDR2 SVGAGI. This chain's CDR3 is CASGYRDTDTQYF. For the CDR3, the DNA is TGTGCCAGCGGATACAGGGACACAGATACGCAGTATTTT.

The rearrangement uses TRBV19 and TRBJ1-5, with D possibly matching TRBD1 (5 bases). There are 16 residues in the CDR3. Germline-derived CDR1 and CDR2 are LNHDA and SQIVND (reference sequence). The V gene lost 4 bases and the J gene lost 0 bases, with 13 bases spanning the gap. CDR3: CASSTSGIYSNQPQHF. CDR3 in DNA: TGTGCCAGTAGTACATCAGGGATTTATAGCAATCAGCCCCAGCATTTT.

For the CDR3, the DNA is TGTGCCAGCACCCTGGTCCCGGGACAGGGGGTTCATGGCTACACCTTC. Its protein is CASTLVPGQGVHGYTF. This rearrangement joins TRBV2 to TRBJ1-2; TRBD1 matches at 11 bases. Germline CDR1 is SNHLY and CDR2 is FYNNEI. Unmatched junction bases numbered 13, after V lost 7 bases and J lost 6 bases. CDR3 size: 16 residues.

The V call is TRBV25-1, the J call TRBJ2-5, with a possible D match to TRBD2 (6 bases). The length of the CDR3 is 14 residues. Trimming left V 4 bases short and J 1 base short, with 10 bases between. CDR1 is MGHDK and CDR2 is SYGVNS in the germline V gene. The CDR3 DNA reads TGTGCCAGCAGTGCGCAGGGAGGCCAAGAGACCCAGTACTTC. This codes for CASSAQGGQETQYF.

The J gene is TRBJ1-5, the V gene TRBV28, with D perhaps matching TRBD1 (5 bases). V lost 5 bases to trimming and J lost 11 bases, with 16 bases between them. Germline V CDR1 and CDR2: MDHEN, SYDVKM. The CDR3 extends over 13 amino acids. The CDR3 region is CASSLRGGRSQHF. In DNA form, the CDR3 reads TGTGCCAGCAGTCTCCGGGGCGGACGATCCCAGCATTTT. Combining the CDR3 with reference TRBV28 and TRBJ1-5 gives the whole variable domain DVKVTQSSRYLVKRTGEKVFLECVQDMDHENMFWYRQDPGLGLRLIYFSYDVKMKEKGDIPEGYSVSREKKERFSLILESASTNQTSMYLCASSLRGGRSQHFGDGTRLSIL.

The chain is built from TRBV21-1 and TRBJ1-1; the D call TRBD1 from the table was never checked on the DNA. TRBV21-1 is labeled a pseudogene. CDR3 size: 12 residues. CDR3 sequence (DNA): TGTGCCAGCAGCCAGGGGTGGACTGAAGCTTTCTTT. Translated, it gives CASSQGWTEAFF.

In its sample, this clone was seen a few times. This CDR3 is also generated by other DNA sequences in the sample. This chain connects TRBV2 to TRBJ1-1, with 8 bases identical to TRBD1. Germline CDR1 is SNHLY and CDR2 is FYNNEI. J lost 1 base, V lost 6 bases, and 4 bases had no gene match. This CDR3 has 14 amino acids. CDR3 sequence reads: CASSGQGGNTEAFF. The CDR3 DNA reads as TGTGCCAGCAGCGGACAGGGCGGGAACACTGAAGCTTTCTTT.

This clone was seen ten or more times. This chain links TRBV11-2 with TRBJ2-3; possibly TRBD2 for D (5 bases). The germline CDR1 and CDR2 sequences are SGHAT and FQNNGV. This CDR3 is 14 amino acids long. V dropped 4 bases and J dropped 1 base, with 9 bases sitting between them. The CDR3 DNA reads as TGTGCCAGCAGCTCCCGTAGCGGCACAGATACGCAGTATTTT. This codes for CASSSRSGTDTQYF.

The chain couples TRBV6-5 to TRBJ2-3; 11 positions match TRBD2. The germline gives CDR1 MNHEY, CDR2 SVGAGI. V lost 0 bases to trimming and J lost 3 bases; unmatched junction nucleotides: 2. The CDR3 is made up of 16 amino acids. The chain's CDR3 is CASSYSLAGGTDTQYF. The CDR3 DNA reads TGTGCCAGCAGTTACTCGCTAGCGGGGGGTACAGATACGCAGTATTTT.

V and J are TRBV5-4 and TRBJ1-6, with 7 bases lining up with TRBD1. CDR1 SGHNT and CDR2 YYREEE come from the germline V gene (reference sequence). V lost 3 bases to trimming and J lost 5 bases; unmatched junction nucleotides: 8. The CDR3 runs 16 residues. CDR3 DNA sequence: TGTGCCAGCAGCTCGCAGGGGGGTACTCATAATTCACCCCTCCACTTT. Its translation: CASSSQGGTHNSPLHF.

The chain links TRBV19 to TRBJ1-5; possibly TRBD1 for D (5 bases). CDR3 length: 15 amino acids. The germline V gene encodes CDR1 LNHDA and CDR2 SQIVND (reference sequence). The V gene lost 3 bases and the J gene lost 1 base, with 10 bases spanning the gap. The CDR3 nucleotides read TGTGCCAGTAGTATGGGGGTCGGGAGCAATCAGCCCCAGCATTTT. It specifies CASSMGVGSNQPQHF.

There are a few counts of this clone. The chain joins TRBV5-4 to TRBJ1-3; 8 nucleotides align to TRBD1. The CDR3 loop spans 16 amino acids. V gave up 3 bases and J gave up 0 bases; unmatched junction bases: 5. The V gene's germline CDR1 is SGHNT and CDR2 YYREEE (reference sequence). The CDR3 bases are TGTGCCAGCAGCTACTCCAGGGGGCTCTCTGGAAACACCATATATTTT. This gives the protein CASSYSRGLSGNTIYF.

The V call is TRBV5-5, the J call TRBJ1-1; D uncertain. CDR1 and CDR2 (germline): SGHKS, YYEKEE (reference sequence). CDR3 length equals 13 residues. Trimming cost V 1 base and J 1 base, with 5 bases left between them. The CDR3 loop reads CASSLWGNTEAFF. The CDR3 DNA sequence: TGTGCCAGCAGCTTGTGGGGGAACACTGAAGCTTTCTTT. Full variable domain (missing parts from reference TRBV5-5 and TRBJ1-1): DAGVTQSPTHLIKTRGQQVTLRCSPISGHKSVSWYQQVLGQGPQFIFQYYEKEERGRGNFPDRFSARQFPNYSSELNVNALLLGDSALYLCASSLWGNTEAFFGQGTRLTVV.

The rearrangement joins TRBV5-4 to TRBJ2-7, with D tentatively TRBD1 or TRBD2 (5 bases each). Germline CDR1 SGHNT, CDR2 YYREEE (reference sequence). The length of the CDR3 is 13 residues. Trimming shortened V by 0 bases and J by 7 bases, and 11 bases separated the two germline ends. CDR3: CASSLVSGSEQYF. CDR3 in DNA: TGTGCCAGCAGCTTGGTCTCAGGGAGTGAGCAGTACTTC.